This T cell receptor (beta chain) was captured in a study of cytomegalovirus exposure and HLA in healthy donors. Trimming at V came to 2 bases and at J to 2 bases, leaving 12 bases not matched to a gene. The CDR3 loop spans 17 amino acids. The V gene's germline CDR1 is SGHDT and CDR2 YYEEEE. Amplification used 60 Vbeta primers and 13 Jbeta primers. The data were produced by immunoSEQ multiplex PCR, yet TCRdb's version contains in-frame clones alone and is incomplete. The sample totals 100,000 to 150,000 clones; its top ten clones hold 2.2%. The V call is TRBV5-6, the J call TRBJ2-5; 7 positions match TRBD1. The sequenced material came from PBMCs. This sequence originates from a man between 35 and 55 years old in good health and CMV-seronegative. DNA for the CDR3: TGTGCCAGCAGCTTCTGGCGATTGACAGGGAGTCAAGAGACCCAGTACTTC. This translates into CASSFWRLTGSQETQYF. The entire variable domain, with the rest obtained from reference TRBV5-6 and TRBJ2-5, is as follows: DAGVTQSPTHLIKTRGQQVTLRCSPKSGHDTVSWYQQALGQGPQFIFQYYEEEERQRGNFPDRFSGHQFPNYSSELNVNALLLGDSALYLCASSFWRLTGSQETQYFGPGTRLLVL.